Detailed here is one TCR beta chain. This specimen comes from a study of blood T cell repertoires in COVID-19. Study information: Sites in the United States, Italy and Spain provided acute and convalescent COVID-19 samples. T cells, B-cell-depleted T cells, or PBMCs supplied cDNA or gDNA.

The authors' processing: The authors estimated nucleated cell counts from reference gene primer amplification. Profiling relied on immunoSEQ multiplex PCR, and the TCRdb table lists in-frame clones only, not all of them. That table gives V, J and clone size, and the DNA gave D and trimming. The sample contains about 79,000 clones, 80% to 90% of which appear only once. Trimming took off 3 bases at V and 7 bases at J, with 12 bases between the two ends. Per the germline V gene, CDR1 is SGHNT and CDR2 is YENEEA. The CDR3 has 13 residues. Sequencing was carried out using peripheral blood. The clonotype was recovered from an older man with active or convalescent COVID-19. V is TRBV11-3 and J is TRBJ1-1, with D tentatively TRBD1 (6 bases). In DNA, the CDR3 is TGTGCCAGCAGCTTGGGTGCGGACAGTGAAGCTTTCTTT. Translated: CASSLGADSEAFF.